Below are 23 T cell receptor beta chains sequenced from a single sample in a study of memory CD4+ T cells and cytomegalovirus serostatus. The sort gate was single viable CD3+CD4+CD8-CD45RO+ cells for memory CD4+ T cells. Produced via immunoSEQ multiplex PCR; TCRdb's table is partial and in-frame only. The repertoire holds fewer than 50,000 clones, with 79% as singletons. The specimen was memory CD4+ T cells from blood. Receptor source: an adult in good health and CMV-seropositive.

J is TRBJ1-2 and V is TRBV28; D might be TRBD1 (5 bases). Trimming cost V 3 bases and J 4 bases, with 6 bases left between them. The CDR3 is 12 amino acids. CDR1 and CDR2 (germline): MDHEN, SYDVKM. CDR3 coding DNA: TGTGCCAGCAGTTTTGGGGCCTATGGCTACACCTTC. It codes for CASSFGAYGYTF.

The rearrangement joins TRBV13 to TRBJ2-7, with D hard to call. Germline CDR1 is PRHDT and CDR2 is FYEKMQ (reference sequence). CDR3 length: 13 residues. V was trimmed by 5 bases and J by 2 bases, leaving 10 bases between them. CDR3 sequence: CASSLPGTYEQYF. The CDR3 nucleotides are TGTGCCAGCAGCCTCCCGGGCACCTACGAGCAGTACTTC.

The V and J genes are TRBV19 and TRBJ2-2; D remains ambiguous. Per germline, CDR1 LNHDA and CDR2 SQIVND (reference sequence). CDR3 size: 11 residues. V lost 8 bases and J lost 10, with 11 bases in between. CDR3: CASGLIAELFF. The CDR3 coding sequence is TGTGCCAGTGGGTTGATCGCGGAGCTGTTTTTT.

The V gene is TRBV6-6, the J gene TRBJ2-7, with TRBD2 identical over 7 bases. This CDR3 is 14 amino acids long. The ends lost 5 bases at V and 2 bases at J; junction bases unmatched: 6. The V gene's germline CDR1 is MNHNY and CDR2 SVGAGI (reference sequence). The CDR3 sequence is CASSPGRGTYEQYF. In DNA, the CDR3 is TGTGCCAGCAGTCCCGGGCGGGGGACCTACGAGCAGTACTTC.

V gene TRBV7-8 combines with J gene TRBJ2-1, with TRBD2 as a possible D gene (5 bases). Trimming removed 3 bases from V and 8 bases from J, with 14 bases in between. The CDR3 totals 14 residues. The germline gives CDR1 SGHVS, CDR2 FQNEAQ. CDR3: CASSFWTKADEQFF. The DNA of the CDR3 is TGTGCCAGCAGCTTCTGGACCAAAGCGGATGAGCAGTTCTTC.

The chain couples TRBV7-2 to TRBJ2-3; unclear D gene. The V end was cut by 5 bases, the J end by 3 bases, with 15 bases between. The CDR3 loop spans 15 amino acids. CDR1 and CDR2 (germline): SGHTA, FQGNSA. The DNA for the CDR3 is TGTGCCAGCAGCGCCCTAGGCCAGCCTACAGATACGCAGTATTTT. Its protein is CASSALGQPTDTQYF.

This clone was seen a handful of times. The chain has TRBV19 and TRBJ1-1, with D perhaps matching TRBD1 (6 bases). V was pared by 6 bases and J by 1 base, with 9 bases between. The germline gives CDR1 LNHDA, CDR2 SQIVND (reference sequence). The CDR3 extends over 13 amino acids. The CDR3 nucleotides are TGTGCCAGTAGCCGGGGGCCGAACACTGAAGCTTTCTTT. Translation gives CASSRGPNTEAFF.

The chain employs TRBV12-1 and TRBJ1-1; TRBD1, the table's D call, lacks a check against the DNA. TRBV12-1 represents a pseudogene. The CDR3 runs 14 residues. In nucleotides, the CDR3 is TGTGCCAGCAGCTTTTGGGCGATGAACACTGAAGCTTTCTTT. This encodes CASSFWAMNTEAFF.

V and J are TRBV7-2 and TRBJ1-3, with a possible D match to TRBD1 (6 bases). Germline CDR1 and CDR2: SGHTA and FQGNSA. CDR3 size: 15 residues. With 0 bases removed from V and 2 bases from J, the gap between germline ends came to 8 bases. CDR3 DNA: TGTGCCAGCAGCTTAGCTCCAGGGGCTGGAAACACCATATATTTT. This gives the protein CASSLAPGAGNTIYF.

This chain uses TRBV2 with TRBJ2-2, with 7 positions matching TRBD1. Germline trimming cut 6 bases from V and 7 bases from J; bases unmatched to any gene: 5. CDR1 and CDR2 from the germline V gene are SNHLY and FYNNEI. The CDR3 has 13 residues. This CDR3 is CASRPQGNGELFF. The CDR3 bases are TGTGCCAGCAGGCCACAGGGGAACGGGGAGCTGTTTTTT.

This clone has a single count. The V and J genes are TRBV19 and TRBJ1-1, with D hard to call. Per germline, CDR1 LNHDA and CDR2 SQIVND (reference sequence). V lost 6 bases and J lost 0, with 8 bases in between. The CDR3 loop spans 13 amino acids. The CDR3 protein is CASRRTVNTEAFF. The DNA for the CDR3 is TGTGCCAGTAGGCGGACGGTGAACACTGAAGCTTTCTTT.

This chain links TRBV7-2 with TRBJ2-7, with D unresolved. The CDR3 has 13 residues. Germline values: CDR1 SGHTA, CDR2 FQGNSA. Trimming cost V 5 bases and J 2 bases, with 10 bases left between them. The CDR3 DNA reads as TGTGCCAGCAGCCCCCGCGTGCCCTACGAGCAGTACTTC. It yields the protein CASSPRVPYEQYF.

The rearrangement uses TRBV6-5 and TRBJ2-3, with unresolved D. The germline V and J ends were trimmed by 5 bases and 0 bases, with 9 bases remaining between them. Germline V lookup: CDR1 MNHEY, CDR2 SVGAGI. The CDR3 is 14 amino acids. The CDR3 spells CASSTSASTDTQYF. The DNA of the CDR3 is TGTGCCAGCAGTACCTCGGCTAGCACAGATACGCAGTATTTT.

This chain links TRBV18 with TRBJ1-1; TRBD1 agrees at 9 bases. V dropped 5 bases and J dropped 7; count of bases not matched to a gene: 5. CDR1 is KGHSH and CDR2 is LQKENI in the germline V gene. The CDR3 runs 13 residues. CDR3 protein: CASSADRGSEAFF. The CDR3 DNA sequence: TGTGCCAGCTCAGCCGACAGGGGGAGTGAAGCTTTCTTT.

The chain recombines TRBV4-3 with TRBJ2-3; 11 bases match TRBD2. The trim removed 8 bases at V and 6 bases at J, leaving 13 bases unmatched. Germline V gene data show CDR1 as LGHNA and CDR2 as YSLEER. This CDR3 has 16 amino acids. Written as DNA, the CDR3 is TGCGCCAGCCTATCCCCTAGCGGGGGGCCTTCCGATACGCAGTATTTT. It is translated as CASLSPSGGPSDTQYF.

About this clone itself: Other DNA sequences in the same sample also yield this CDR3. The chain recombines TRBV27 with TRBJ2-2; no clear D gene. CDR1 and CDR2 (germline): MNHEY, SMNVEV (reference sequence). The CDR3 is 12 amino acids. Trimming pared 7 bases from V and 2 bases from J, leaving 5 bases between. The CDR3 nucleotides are TGTGCCAGCAAACCAAACACCGGGGAGCTGTTTTTT. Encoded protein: CASKPNTGELFF.

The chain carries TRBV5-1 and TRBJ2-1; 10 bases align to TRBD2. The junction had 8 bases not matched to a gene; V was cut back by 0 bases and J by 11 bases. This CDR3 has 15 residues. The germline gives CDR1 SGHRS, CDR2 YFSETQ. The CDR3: CASSLGSGGAFQQFF. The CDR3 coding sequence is TGCGCCAGCAGCTTGGGGAGCGGGGGGGCATTTCAGCAGTTCTTC.

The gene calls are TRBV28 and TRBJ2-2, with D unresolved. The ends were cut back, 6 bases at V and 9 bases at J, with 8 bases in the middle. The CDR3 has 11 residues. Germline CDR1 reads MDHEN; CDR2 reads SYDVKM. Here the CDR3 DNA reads TGTGCCAGCAGCCCCTACAGGGAGCTGTTTTTT. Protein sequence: CASSPYRELFF.

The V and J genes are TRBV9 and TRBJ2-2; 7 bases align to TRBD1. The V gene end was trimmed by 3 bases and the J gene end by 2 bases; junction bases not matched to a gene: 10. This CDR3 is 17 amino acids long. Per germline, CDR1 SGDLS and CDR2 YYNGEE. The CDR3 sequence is CASSANIGTENTGELFF. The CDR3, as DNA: TGTGCCAGCAGCGCGAATATTGGGACAGAAAACACCGGGGAGCTGTTTTTT.

In DNA form, the CDR3 reads TGTGCCAGCAGCTTTCTCCAGTTAAGCTCTGGAAACACCATATATTTT. Its translation is CASSFLQLSSGNTIYF. The chain couples TRBV28 to TRBJ1-3; D not resolved. The CDR3 contains 16 residues. V lost 6 bases, J lost 0 bases, and 15 bases lay in between. Germline assignment: CDR1 MDHEN and CDR2 SYDVKM.

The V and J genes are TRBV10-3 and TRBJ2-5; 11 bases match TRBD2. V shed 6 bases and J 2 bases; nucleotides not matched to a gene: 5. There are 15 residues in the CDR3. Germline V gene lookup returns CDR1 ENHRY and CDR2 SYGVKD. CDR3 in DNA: TGTGCCATCAGCACCGGGACTAGCGGTCAAGAGACCCAGTACTTC. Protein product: CAISTGTSGQETQYF.

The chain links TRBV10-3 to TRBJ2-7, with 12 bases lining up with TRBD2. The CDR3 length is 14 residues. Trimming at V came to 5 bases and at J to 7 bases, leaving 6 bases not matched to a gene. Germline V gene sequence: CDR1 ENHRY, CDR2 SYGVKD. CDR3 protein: CAISRLAGVNEQYF. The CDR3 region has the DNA TGTGCCATCAGTCGACTAGCGGGAGTAAATGAGCAGTACTTC.

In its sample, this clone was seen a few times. The CDR3 is CASSIPGSEAFF. The CDR3 DNA follows: TGTGCCAGTAGTATCCCGGGATCTGAAGCTTTCTTT. The rearrangement uses TRBV19 and TRBJ1-1; D is unresolved. Trimming took off 3 bases at V and 6 bases at J, with 8 bases between the two ends. Germline V gene lookup returns CDR1 LNHDA and CDR2 SQIVND (reference sequence). This CDR3 comprises 12 residues.